This T cell receptor beta chain was sequenced during a study of blood T cell repertoires in COVID-19. Germline lookup yields CDR1 PRHDT and CDR2 FYEKMQ (reference sequence). This CDR3 spans 16 amino acids. Assay: immunoSEQ multiplex PCR; the TCRdb copy retains only in-frame clones and omits some. The sample holds tens of thousands of clones, roughly nine tenths seen once. A word on this clone: An end of the junction does not agree with germline; a read error may underlie this.

Sequencing was performed on peripheral blood. The chain combines TRBV13 with TRBJ2-2, with D maybe TRBD2 (7 bases). The receptor comes from a man aged 65 to 79 with active COVID-19. The CDR3 loop is CASSLGWGGHLGELFF. CDR3 bases: TGTGCCAGCAGCCTAGGTTGGGGGGGCCACCTCGGGGAGCTGTTTTTT. The full variable domain, rest sourced from reference TRBV13 and TRBJ2-2, is AAGVIQSPRHLIKEKRETATLKCYPIPRHDTVYWYQQGPGQDPQFLISFYEKMQSDKGSIPDRFSAQQFSDYHSELNMSSLELGDSALYFCASSLGWGGHLGELFFGEGSRLTVL.